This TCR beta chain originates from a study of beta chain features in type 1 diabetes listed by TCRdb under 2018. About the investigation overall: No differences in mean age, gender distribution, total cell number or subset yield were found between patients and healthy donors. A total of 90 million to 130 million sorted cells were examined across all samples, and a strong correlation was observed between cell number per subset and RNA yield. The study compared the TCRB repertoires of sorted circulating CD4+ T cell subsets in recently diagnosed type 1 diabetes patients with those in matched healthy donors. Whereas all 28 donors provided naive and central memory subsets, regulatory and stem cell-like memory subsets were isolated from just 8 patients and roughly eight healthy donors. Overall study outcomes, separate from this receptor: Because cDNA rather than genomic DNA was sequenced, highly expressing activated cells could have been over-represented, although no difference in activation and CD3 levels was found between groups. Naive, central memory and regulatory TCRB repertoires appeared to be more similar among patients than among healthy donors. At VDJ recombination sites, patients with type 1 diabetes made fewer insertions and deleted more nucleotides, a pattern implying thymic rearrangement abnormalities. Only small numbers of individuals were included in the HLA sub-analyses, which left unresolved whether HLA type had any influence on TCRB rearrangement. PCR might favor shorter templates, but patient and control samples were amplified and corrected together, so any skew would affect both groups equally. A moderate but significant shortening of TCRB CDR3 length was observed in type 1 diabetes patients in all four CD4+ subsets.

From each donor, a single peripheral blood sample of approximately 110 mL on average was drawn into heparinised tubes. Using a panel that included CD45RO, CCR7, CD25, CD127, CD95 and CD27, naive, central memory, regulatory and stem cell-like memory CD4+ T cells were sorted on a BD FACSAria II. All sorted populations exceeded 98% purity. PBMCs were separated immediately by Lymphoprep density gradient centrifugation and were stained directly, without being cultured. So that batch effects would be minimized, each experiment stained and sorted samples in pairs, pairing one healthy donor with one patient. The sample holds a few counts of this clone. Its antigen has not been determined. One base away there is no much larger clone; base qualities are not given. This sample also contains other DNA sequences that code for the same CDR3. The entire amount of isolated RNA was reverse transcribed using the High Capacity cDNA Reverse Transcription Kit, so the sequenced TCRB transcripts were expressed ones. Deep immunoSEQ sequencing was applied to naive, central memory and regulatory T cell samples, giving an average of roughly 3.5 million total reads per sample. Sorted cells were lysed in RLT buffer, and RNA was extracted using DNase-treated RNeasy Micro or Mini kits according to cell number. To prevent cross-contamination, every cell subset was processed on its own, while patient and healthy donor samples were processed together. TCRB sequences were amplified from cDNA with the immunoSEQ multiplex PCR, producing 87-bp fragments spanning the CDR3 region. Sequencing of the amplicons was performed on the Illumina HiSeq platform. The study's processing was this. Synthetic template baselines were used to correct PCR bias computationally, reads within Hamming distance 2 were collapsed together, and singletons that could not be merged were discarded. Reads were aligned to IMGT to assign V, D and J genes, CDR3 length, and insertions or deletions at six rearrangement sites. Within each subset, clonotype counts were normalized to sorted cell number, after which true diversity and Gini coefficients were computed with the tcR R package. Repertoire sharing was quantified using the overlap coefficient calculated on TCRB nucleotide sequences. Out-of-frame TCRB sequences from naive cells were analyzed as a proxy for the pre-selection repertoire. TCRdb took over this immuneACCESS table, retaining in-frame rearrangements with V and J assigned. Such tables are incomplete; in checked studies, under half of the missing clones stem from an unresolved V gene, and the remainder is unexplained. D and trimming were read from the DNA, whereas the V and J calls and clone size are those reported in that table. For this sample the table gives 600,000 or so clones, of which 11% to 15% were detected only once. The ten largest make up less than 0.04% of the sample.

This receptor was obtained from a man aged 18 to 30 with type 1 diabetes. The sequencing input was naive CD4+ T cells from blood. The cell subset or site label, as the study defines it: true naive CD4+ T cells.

This receptor has the CDR3 CASSVVADTQYF. The DNA sequence is TGTGCCAGCAGCGTAGTGGCAGATACGCAGTATTTT. The sequence links TRBV9 to TRBJ2-3; no D gene can be assigned with confidence. Trimming at the junction amounts to 0 bases on V and 4 bases on J, and the germline ends lie 3 bases apart. The CDR3 sequence holds 12 residues, the cysteine and phenylalanine included. Of the read, only the CDR3 DNA is kept; its 36 bases are in frame from base 1. Looking up the germline V gene yields CDR1 SGDLS and CDR2 YYNGEE.